This TCR beta chain is from a study of T cell responses to AZD1222 COVID-19 vaccine (dated by TCRdb to the early 2020s). Looking at the study overall: AZD1222 recipients given second doses at about 4 weeks or at about 12 weeks were pooled, since spike-specific TCR depth and breadth were not found to differ between the two schedules. TCR sequencing covered roughly 230 trial participants: 207 given two doses of AZD1222 and about 26 given two doses of MenACWY control vaccine. Trial participants were enrolled into age subgroups of 18-55, 56-69 and 70-plus years, which contained around 140, 26 and 57 TCR-sequenced participants, respectively. Findings and caveats that apply to the study as a whole: A significant rise in spike-specific TCR breadth and depth was observed after two AZD1222 doses relative to day 0 and relative to MenACWY recipients. Most participants were white British and females outnumbered males, and the authors suggested that clonal diversity may have been underestimated. Reportedly, close to half of the unique spike-specific TCRs recognized epitopes lying outside the regions that are mutated in the B.1.351 and B.1.1.7 variants. In the small 56-69-year group, the increase in depth fell short of significance, most likely because of low power. Vaccine-associated CD4 TCRs spanned the whole spike protein, with dominant responses in regions 160-218 and 743-854. Because no day 14 peak-response samples were available, repertoires were characterized only after the peak T cell response. Only five or six AZD1222 recipients were SARS-CoV-2 seropositive at baseline, limiting conclusions about previously exposed vaccinees.

The sample's time point label, in plain terms: baseline before first vaccination. Vaccinee samples were obtained from the UK trials COV001 and COV002, which included a single-blind randomized controlled phase 2/3 trial of AZD1222 (ChAdOx1 nCoV-19) in healthy adults. For TCRbeta chain sequencing, PBMC samples from trial participants were taken at day 0 and at day 28 after the second dose. This clone was seen more than once but under ten times. This clone's antigen is unknown. Per-base qualities were not stored, and no clone one base away is much larger. The CDR3 regions of human TCRbeta chains were analyzed by immunosequencing. The source study handled its data this way. TCRs in the repertoires were compared against a reference library of SARS-CoV-2-specific TCRs that had been generated with the MIRA antigen-specificity platform. Breadth meant the fraction of unique TCRs that were SARS-CoV-2-associated, whereas depth meant the fraction of total T cells that were SARS-CoV-2-associated. Using the MIRA data, each spike-specific TCR was assigned both to the spike region to which the TCR was reactive and to a CD4 or CD8 class. Log10-transformed breadth and depth values were compared by one-way ANOVA with Sidak's multiple comparisons tests. Not all clones reach the TCRdb copy of this immuneACCESS table, which keeps in-frame sequences only. Checked studies attribute under half of the gap to unresolved V genes and leave the rest unexplained. That table gives V, J and clone size, and the DNA gave D and trimming. Here the sample has 70,000 or so clones; about four fifths occur a single time. The ten largest clones represent 9.5% to 13% of the sample.

From cysteine to phenylalanine, the CDR3 is 15 amino acids long. Just CDR3 DNA is preserved here, 45 bases in frame from base 1. CDR1 and CDR2, looked up from the germline V gene (reference sequence), are LGHDT and YNNKEL. For this chain, trimming is 2 bases at the V end and 2 bases at the J end, and the number of junction bases without a gene match is 3. The chain links TRBV3-1 (or the pseudogene TRBV3-2) with TRBJ1-2; 9 of the junction bases match TRBD1. The specimen was peripheral blood, collected on day 0 of AZD1222 vaccination. The source of this sequence is an adult in good health. The CDR3 protein: CASSQFDRGNYGYTF. The DNA is TGTGCCAGCAGCCAATTCGACAGGGGGAACTATGGCTACACCTTC.